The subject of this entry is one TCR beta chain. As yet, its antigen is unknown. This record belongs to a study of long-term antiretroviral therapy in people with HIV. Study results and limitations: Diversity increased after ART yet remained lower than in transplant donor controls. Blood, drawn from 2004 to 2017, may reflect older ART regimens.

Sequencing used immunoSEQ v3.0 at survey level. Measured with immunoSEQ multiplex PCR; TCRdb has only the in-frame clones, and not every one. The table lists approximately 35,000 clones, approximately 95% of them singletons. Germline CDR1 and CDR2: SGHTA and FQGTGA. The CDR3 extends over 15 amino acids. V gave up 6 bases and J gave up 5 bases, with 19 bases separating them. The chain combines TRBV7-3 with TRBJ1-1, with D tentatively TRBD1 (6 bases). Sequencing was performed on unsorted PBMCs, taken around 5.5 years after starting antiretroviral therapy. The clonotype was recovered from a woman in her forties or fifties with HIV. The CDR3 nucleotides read TGTGCCAGCAGTCAGTGGGGGGGGCCGGAGACTGAAGCTTTCTTT. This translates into CASSQWGGPETEAFF.